The source of this TCR beta chain is a study of beta chain features in type 1 diabetes. Overall study findings and caveats: For Type 1 diabetes patients, all four CD4+ subsets carried TCRB CDR3s that were moderately but significantly shorter. Comparison showed that naive, central memory and Treg TCRB repertoires appeared more similar among patients than among healthy donors.

Regarding this clone: Its target is unknown.

Isolated RNA was reverse transcribed in full, so expressed TCRB transcripts were sequenced. Only in-frame clones appear in the TCRdb table, and some are missing; sequencing was by immunoSEQ multiplex PCR. Seen here are about 270,000 clones, over 11% observed once, and the top ten hold 0.015% to 0.02%. The CDR3 covers 14 residues. The germline V and J ends were trimmed by 5 bases and 0 bases, with 9 bases remaining between them. Germline lookup yields CDR1 MNHEY and CDR2 SMNVEV (reference sequence). V gene TRBV27 combines with J gene TRBJ2-3; D is ambiguous. Material for sequencing was naive CD4+ T cells from blood. The clonotype was recovered from a young man with type 1 diabetes. The CDR3 here is CASSISTSTDTQYF. CDR3 DNA sequence: TGTGCCAGCAGTATCTCCACTAGCACAGATACGCAGTATTTT.